One and the same sample provided the 27 T cell receptor beta chains below, sequenced in a study of T-cell reconstitution after alpha-beta-depleted transplantation in children. Unique molecular identifiers were incorporated during preparation of the TCRbeta library. TCRdb fed the PCR reads into MiXCR, producing one record per CDR3 protein. Of roughly 500,000 distinct CDR3 sequences listed, 30% to 35% are singletons. The material sequenced was PBMCs from the stem cell graft donor, taken from the stem cell graft. All receptors derive from a human donor who donated a stem cell graft to a child with aplastic anemia.

This clonotype appeared once. This rearrangement joins TRBV6-2 or TRBV6-3 to TRBJ1-1; D ambiguous. Looked up from germline, CDR1 is MNHEY and CDR2 is SVGEGT. The V and J ends lost 4 bases and 6 bases respectively, with 9 bases between them. CDR3 length: 12 amino acids. The CDR3 sequence: CASSSVGSEAFF. In DNA form, the CDR3 reads TGTGCCAGCAGTTCCGTGGGATCTGAAGCTTTCTTT.

This clonotype was detected a few times. V gene TRBV13 combines with J gene TRBJ1-1; D is uncertain. With 1 base removed from V and 5 bases from J, the gap between germline ends came to 14 bases. CDR3 length: 15 residues. Germline assignment: CDR1 PRHDT and CDR2 FYEKMQ (reference sequence). The CDR3 DNA is TGTGCCAGCAGCTTAGCTAAAGGCGTCGGTACTGAAGCTTTCTTT. It codes for CASSLAKGVGTEAFF.

This clonotype was counted only a few times. The J gene is TRBJ2-1, the V gene TRBV10-3; D gene unclear. The V end was cut by 2 bases, the J end by 0 bases, with 14 bases between. Germline CDR1 reads ENHRY; CDR2 reads SYGVKD. The CDR3 runs 17 residues. As DNA, the CDR3 is TGTGCCATCAGTGAGGTTCAGCAGAGCCCCTCCTACAATGAGCAGTTCTTC. The encoded protein is CAISEVQQSPSYNEQFF.

The rearrangement joins TRBV6-2 or TRBV6-3 to TRBJ2-2; D could derive from TRBD1 or TRBD2 (5 bases each). The CDR3 sequence is 14 residues long. CDR1 is MNHEY, CDR2 SVGEGT, per germline. V was pared by 6 bases and J by 2 bases, with 10 bases between. CDR3: CASSRGPNTGELFF. CDR3 DNA sequence: TGTGCCAGCAGCCGGGGCCCTAACACCGGGGAGCTGTTTTTT.

In its sample, this clonotype was seen a few times. The chain recombines TRBV12-3 or TRBV12-4 with TRBJ2-3, with 12 bases lining up with TRBD2. The CDR3 consists of 18 residues. The junction had 8 bases not matched to a gene; V was cut back by 4 bases and J by 0 bases. The CDR3 is CASSSGLAGSSSTDTQYF. CDR3 sequence (DNA): TGTGCCAGCAGTTCCGGACTAGCGGGGTCCTCTAGCACAGATACGCAGTATTTT.

The chain employs TRBV5-6 and TRBJ2-7; D is uncertain. Germline V gene data show CDR1 as SGHDT and CDR2 as YYEEEE. The V end lost 1 base, the J end lost 6 bases, and 8 bases lay between the germline ends. The CDR3 contains 12 residues. The CDR3 nucleotides read TGTGCCAGCAGCTTGTCACTTGTCGAGCAGTACTTC. Translating gives CASSLSLVEQYF.

V and J are TRBV5-6 and TRBJ1-5; 7 bases map to TRBD1. The V segment lost 2 bases and the J segment 7 bases; nucleotides outside the gene matches: 6. From germline, CDR1 is SGHDT and CDR2 YYEEEE. The CDR3 contains 14 residues. The DNA of the CDR3 is TGTGCCAGCAGCTTCCGGGACAGAGGCCAGCCCCAGCATTTT. This translates into CASSFRDRGQPQHF.

This chain connects TRBV4-2 to TRBJ1-3; 12 bases are a match to TRBD1. This CDR3 is 19 amino acids long. Per germline, CDR1 LGHNA and CDR2 YNFKEQ. With V trimmed by 2 bases and J by 2 bases, 10 bases remained unmatched. CDR3 coding DNA: TGTGCCAGCAGCCAACCGGGACAGGGGGCCGGCAATCCTGGAAACACCATATATTTT. Its protein is CASSQPGQGAGNPGNTIYF.

The rearrangement joins TRBV6-4 to TRBJ2-5; D is ambiguous. Looked up from germline, CDR1 is MRHNA and CDR2 is SNTAGT. V was clipped by 8 bases and J by 1 base, with 5 bases between them. The CDR3 is 11 residues long. CDR3 nucleotide sequence: TGTGCCAGCGTTCCCCAAGAGACCCAGTACTTC. As protein: CASVPQETQYF.

The DNA of the CDR3 is TGTGCCAGCAGTTTGCAGGCTAGCGGGATGGAGACCCAGTACTTC. It codes for CASSLQASGMETQYF. The chain uses TRBV12-3 or TRBV12-4 and TRBJ2-5; 9 bases are shared with TRBD2. This CDR3 region has 15 residues. V was clipped by 3 bases and J by 5 bases; unmatched bases: 7.

The chain is built from TRBV7-3 and TRBJ2-7; D is ambiguous. The germline CDR1 and CDR2 sequences are SGHTA and FQGTGA. V lost 3 bases and J lost 2, with 8 bases in between. The CDR3 spans 13 residues. The CDR3 nucleotides are TGTGCCAGCAGCTTTGGGGATACCTACGAGCAGTACTTC. As protein: CASSFGDTYEQYF.

The gene calls are TRBV20-1 and TRBJ2-7; 10 bases align to TRBD2. This CDR3 spans 14 amino acids. The J segment lost 1 base and the V segment lost 5 bases, leaving 5 bases of the junction unmatched. CDR1 is DFQATT and CDR2 is SNEGSKA in the germline V gene (reference sequence). CDR3 sequence (DNA): TGCAGTGCTCCCGGACTAGCGGCTTCCTACGAGCAGTACTTC. The encoded protein is CSAPGLAASYEQYF.

This clonotype was counted between two and nine times. The chain has TRBV6-5 and TRBJ2-6; possibly TRBD1 for D (7 bases). The germline V and J ends were trimmed by 0 bases and 0 bases, with 15 bases remaining between them. There are 19 residues in the CDR3. CDR1 is MNHEY, CDR2 SVGAGI, per germline. This chain's CDR3 is CASSYSSRGDYSGANVLTF. CDR3 nucleotide sequence: TGTGCCAGCAGTTACTCGTCCAGGGGGGATTACTCTGGGGCCAACGTCCTGACTTTC.

This clonotype was counted only a few times. V and J are TRBV7-9 and TRBJ2-1; maybe TRBD1 (5 bases). The germline CDR1 and CDR2 sequences are SEHNR and FQNEAQ (reference sequence). V lost 5 bases to trimming and J lost 5 bases, with 19 bases between them. The CDR3 runs 16 residues. The CDR3 region is CASSPLPHRNDNEQFF. Written as DNA, the CDR3 is TGTGCCAGCAGCCCCCTCCCCCACAGGAATGACAATGAGCAGTTCTTC.

This rearrangement joins TRBV12-3 or TRBV12-4 to TRBJ1-5; unclear D gene. V lost 2 bases and J lost 4, with 3 bases in between. There are 12 residues in the CDR3. The CDR3 DNA sequence: TGTGCCAGCAGTTTAATGAATCAGCCCCAGCATTTT. Translating gives CASSLMNQPQHF.

The chain carries TRBV7-9 and TRBJ2-5; D ambiguous. V dropped 0 bases and J dropped 5 bases, with 13 bases sitting between them. Germline CDR1 and CDR2: SEHNR and FQNEAQ (reference sequence). The CDR3 has 15 residues. The CDR3 region is CASSLAGPKGETQYF. The DNA for the CDR3 is TGTGCCAGCAGCTTAGCGGGCCCCAAAGGGGAGACCCAGTACTTC.

The rearrangement uses TRBV6-2 or TRBV6-3 and TRBJ1-2; D is unresolved. This CDR3 is built from 13 residues. CDR1 MNHEY and CDR2 SVGEGT come from the germline V gene. V dropped 6 bases and J dropped 8 bases, with 16 bases sitting between them. The CDR3 nucleotides read TGTGCCAGCAGCTTTACAGCGCTCTTCGGCTACACCTTC. It specifies CASSFTALFGYTF.

The chain carries TRBV30 and TRBJ1-2, with 8 bases fitting TRBD1. The CDR3 totals 11 residues. CDR1 is GTSNPN, CDR2 SVGIG, per germline (reference sequence). Trimming cost V 6 bases and J 7 bases; bases outside gene matches: 4. CDR3 region: CACGQGLGYTF. CDR3 nucleotides: TGTGCCTGTGGACAGGGTCTTGGCTACACCTTC.

The chain employs TRBV7-2 and TRBJ1-4; D perhaps matches TRBD1 (5 bases). This CDR3 is 14 amino acids long. Germline lookup yields CDR1 SGHTA and CDR2 FQGNSA. V was trimmed by 0 bases and J by 7 bases, leaving 9 bases between them. The CDR3 sequence: CASSLAGPGEKLFF. In nucleotides, the CDR3 is TGTGCCAGCAGCTTAGCGGGACCAGGTGAAAAACTGTTTTTT.

This clonotype showed up just a few times. This rearrangement joins TRBV5-1 to TRBJ2-7; D is uncertain. The CDR3 contains 9 residues. Germline V gene data show CDR1 as SGHRS and CDR2 as YFSETQ. V shed 9 bases and J shed 3 bases, with 4 bases lying between them. In DNA form, the CDR3 reads TGCGCCACCGGCTACGAGCAGTACTTC. Protein: CATGYEQYF.

This clonotype was counted a few times. V gene TRBV29-1 combines with J gene TRBJ1-2, with D perhaps matching TRBD1 (5 bases). Germline CDR1 reads SQVTM; CDR2 reads ANQGSEA. The CDR3 totals 13 residues. Trimming removed 6 bases at V and 6 bases at J, with 17 bases between. Here the CDR3 DNA reads TGCAGCGTGGAGACACGGCCGGGGGATGGCTACACCTTC. This sequence encodes CSVETRPGDGYTF.

The chain joins TRBV12-3 or TRBV12-4 to TRBJ2-7, with 9 bases that match TRBD2. Germline trimming cut 7 bases from V and 1 base from J; bases unmatched to any gene: 5. There are 14 residues in the CDR3. CDR3 DNA sequence: TGTGCCAGCAAATGGCGGGAGGGGTCCTACGAGCAGTACTTC. Translating it yields CASKWREGSYEQYF.

This clonotype turned up a few times. Mismatch with germline at one junction end may stem from a read error. The J gene is TRBJ2-3, the V gene TRBV5-1; TRBD2 might be the D (6 bases). The CDR3 runs 15 residues. Germline CDR1 SGHRS, CDR2 YFSETQ. Here the CDR3 DNA reads TGTGCCAGCAGTTTTTCGGGGGACCGCACAGATACGCAGTATTTT. Translated: CASSFSGDRTDTQYF.

The chain uses TRBV11-2 and TRBJ1-2; D is perhaps TRBD1 (5 bases). The germline V gene encodes CDR1 SGHAT and CDR2 FQNNGV. The CDR3 has 14 amino acids. V lost 4 bases and J 6 bases, leaving 15 bases between the germline ends. CDR3 sequence (DNA): TGTGCCAGCAGCTCTTTGCAGGGAGAAGATGGCTACACCTTC. It is translated as CASSSLQGEDGYTF.

The V call is TRBV6-5, the J call TRBJ1-1; 12 nucleotides match TRBD1. CDR1 MNHEY and CDR2 SVGAGI come from the germline V gene. This CDR3 has 17 residues. The V gene end was trimmed by 1 base and the J gene end by 0 bases; junction bases not matched to a gene: 3. The CDR3 protein is CASSYLGDRGLNTEAFF. The CDR3 nucleotides are TGTGCCAGCAGTTACTTGGGGGACAGGGGGCTGAACACTGAAGCTTTCTTT.

On this clonotype itself: Relative to the germline gene, one junction end is altered; a read error may explain this. This sequence joins TRBV6-1 and TRBJ1-1; D might be TRBD1 (5 bases). This CDR3 is built from 15 residues. Germline CDR1 and CDR2: MNHNS and SASEGT. CDR3 sequence: CTSRQSGTGNTEAFF. In DNA, the CDR3 is TGTACCAGCAGACAATCGGGAACAGGGAACACTGAAGCTTTCTTT.

This chain joins TRBV30 and TRBJ2-1; D is tentatively TRBD1 or TRBD2 (7 bases each). Per germline, CDR1 GTSNPN and CDR2 SVGIG (reference sequence). This CDR3 spans 12 amino acids. Trimming stripped 2 bases from V and 8 bases from J, with 10 bases between. In DNA, the CDR3 is TGTGCCTGGAGTTCAGGGGGGGATGAGCAGTTCTTC. It codes for CAWSSGGDEQFF.